This entry is about one T cell receptor beta chain. The target of this receptor is not known. Nothing much larger sits one base from this clone, and base qualities are not available. CDR1 and CDR2 are read off the germline V gene as SGHRS and YFSETQ. Measured from the cysteine to the phenylalanine, the CDR3 is 14 residues long. The retained sequence is limited to the CDR3, 42 bases, with the frame set at the first base. From V the trimming removes 4 bases and from J it removes 2 bases, while the gene matches leave 5 bases of the junction unaccounted for. The data originate from a study of cytomegalovirus exposure and HLA in healthy donors (dated by TCRdb to about 2017). Looking at the study overall: The 670 or so repertoires of the first cohort and the 120 or so validation repertoires were produced on the same platform, according to a later analysis. To predict cytomegalovirus infection status, the study brought together high-throughput TCR immunosequencing, statistical association of individual TCRs with disease status, and machine learning. The aim of the study was to test whether cataloging public T cell receptors could identify signatures of past pathogen exposure. Besides the first cohort of 550 to 750 subjects, a separate validation cohort made up of over 100 different subjects was used.

Points the paper makes about the study in general: The authors suggested that the approach could potentially be extended to other disease states and immunological phenotypes. In vitro tests confirmed that a few of the cytomegalovirus-associated TCR beta chains recognize cytomegalovirus antigens. Subsequent analysis determined that TCRs grouped into clusters in the first cohort also showed a tendency toward co-occurrence across the 130 or so validation repertoires, and roughly 95% of cluster scores exceeded 0. The validation cohort had no HLA typing available for a later analysis, so co-occurrence within that cohort was assessed over all 120 or so repertoires. A total of 150 to 200 TCR beta chains were listed by the study as associated with cytomegalovirus. Across donors, most TCR sequences were observed very rarely, whereas some public TCRs were present in many individuals. The classifier was reported to diagnose cytomegalovirus status with high specificity and sensitivity in both the original and validation cohorts.

The library was built by means of the immunoSEQ multiplex PCR assay. The study's own analysis went as follows. To diagnose cytomegalovirus status from the catalog of TCR beta chain sequences, a statistical classification framework was built. In TCRdb, the immuneACCESS table is reduced to in-frame sequences with V and J assigned. These tables do not hold every clone; where another copy was compared, an unresolved V gene accounts for under half, and the others remain unexplained. Clone size and V and J calls were adopted from that table, with D and trimming inferred from the DNA. Present in this sample are 95,000 to 120,000 clones, approximately 96% of which were seen just once. The ten largest account for approximately 0.67% of the sample. The donors were included in the validation cohort of around 120 subjects, a group kept apart from the roughly 680-subject first cohort.

The receptor comes from a young woman in good health and CMV-seronegative. The chain uses TRBV5-1 and TRBJ1-1; 7 bases in the middle match TRBD1. Sequenced: PBMCs. The nucleotide sequence reads as follows: TGCGCCAGCAGCCGTGGACAGGCTAACACTGAAGCTTTCTTT. This encodes CASSRGQANTEAFF.